The 17 T cell receptor beta chains listed next were all sequenced from one sample in a study of immune evolution from preneoplasia to lung adenocarcinoma. Generated by immunoSEQ multiplex PCR, the TCRdb table keeps only in-frame clones and is missing some. The sample includes over 14,000 clones, roughly 80% of them seen just once. Sequencing was carried out using FFPE minimally invasive lung adenocarcinoma tissue. The receptors were sampled from a person between 65 and 80 years old with lung adenocarcinoma.

This clone was observed a few times. The genes are TRBV5-1 and TRBJ1-6; D unresolved. The germline V and J ends were trimmed by 1 base and 5 bases, with 7 bases remaining between them. The CDR3 loop spans 14 amino acids. From germline, CDR1 is SGHRS and CDR2 YFSETQ. CDR3 sequence reads: CASSLTGDNSPLHF. DNA of the CDR3: TGCGCCAGCAGCTTGACCGGGGATAATTCACCCCTCCACTTT.

CDR3 in DNA: TGTGCCAGCTCACCAATCCCGGGACCACATGGCTACACCTTC. Encoded protein: CASSPIPGPHGYTF. The V call is TRBV18, the J call TRBJ1-2; D is possibly TRBD1 (5 bases). Germline V gene sequence: CDR1 KGHSH, CDR2 LQKENI. The CDR3 spans 14 residues. The V and J ends lost 2 bases and 6 bases respectively, with 13 bases between them. Combining the CDR3 with reference TRBV18 and TRBJ1-2 gives the whole variable domain NAGVMQNPRHLVRRRGQEARLRCSPMKGHSHVYWYRQLPEEGLKFMVYLQKENIIDESGMPKERFSAEFPKEGPSILRIQQVVRGDSAAYFCASSPIPGPHGYTFGSGTRLTVV.

The chain employs TRBV19 and TRBJ1-1; 7 nucleotides align to TRBD1. Germline CDR1 and CDR2: LNHDA and SQIVND (reference sequence). CDR3 length: 15 residues. V lost 2 bases to trimming and J lost 5 bases; unmatched junction nucleotides: 8. CDR3 in amino acids: CASSILDRANTEAFF. For the CDR3, the DNA is TGTGCCAGTAGTATACTCGACAGGGCGAATACTGAAGCTTTCTTT.

The V call is TRBV9, the J call TRBJ2-2; no reliable D call. Trimming shortened V by 0 bases and J by 7 bases, and 4 bases separated the two germline ends. Germline V gene lookup returns CDR1 SGDLS and CDR2 YYNGEE. The CDR3 is 12 residues long. The chain's CDR3 is CASSVVGGELFF. The CDR3, as DNA: TGTGCCAGCAGCGTAGTTGGCGGGGAGCTGTTTTTT.

DNA of the CDR3: TGTGCCAGCAGTTTTCGGCAGGCTGAAGCTTTCTTT. Its protein product is CASSFRQAEAFF. The gene calls are TRBV28 and TRBJ1-1, with D unresolved. The V gene's germline CDR1 is MDHEN and CDR2 SYDVKM. The CDR3 consists of 12 residues. V lost 3 bases and J lost 6, with 8 bases in between.

The rearrangement joins TRBV11-1 to TRBJ2-7, with D unresolved. The CDR3 is made up of 14 amino acids. The ends were cut back, 0 bases at V and 1 base at J, with 7 bases in the middle. Germline assignment: CDR1 SGHAT and CDR2 FQDESV (reference sequence). This CDR3 is CASSLAPGSYEQYF. The CDR3 region has the DNA TGTGCCAGCAGCTTAGCGCCGGGTTCCTACGAGCAGTACTTC.

The V call is TRBV2, the J call TRBJ1-5, with TRBD1 identical over 9 bases. CDR3 size: 14 residues. V shed 6 bases, J shed 6 bases, and the junction held 6 bases outside the gene matches. Per germline, CDR1 SNHLY and CDR2 FYNNEI. Here the CDR3 reads CASSAGTGSQPQHF. The CDR3 DNA reads TGTGCCAGCAGCGCCGGGACAGGGAGTCAGCCCCAGCATTTT.

In the case of this clone: Other DNA sequences in the sample encode the same CDR3. V usage is TRBV7-9 and J usage is TRBJ2-3; D uncertain. The V gene's germline CDR1 is SEHNR and CDR2 FQNEAQ (reference sequence). This CDR3 comprises 12 residues. V lost 1 base to trimming and J lost 3 bases, with 2 bases between them. Written as DNA, the CDR3 is TGTGCCAGCAGCTTAGGAACAGATACGCAGTATTTT. Amino acids: CASSLGTDTQYF.

The chain combines TRBV6-1 with TRBJ1-2; D unclear. Germline CDR1 MNHNS, CDR2 SASEGT. The CDR3 totals 13 residues. Trimming removed 6 bases from V and 1 base from J, with 9 bases in between. CDR3 DNA: TGTGCCAGCAGGCAGACGGATAACTATGGCTACACCTTC. It translates to CASRQTDNYGYTF.

The chain combines TRBV7-9 with TRBJ2-2; 9 bases match TRBD1. Looked up from germline, CDR1 is SEHNR and CDR2 is FQNEAQ (reference sequence). The trim removed 6 bases at V and 0 bases at J, leaving 5 bases unmatched. The CDR3 runs to 16 residues. In DNA, the CDR3 is TGTGCCAGCAGACCACAGGGGGCTTCGAACACCGGGGAGCTGTTTTTT. Protein: CASRPQGASNTGELFF.

The chain couples TRBV7-9 to TRBJ2-4; D may correspond to TRBD1 or TRBD2 (5 bases each). There are 13 residues in the CDR3. Trimming removed 5 bases at V and 8 bases at J, with 13 bases between. Germline V gene sequence: CDR1 SEHNR, CDR2 FQNEAQ (reference sequence). CDR3 loop: CASSVEGSDIQYF. The CDR3 region has the DNA TGTGCCAGCAGCGTCGAGGGGTCGGACATTCAGTACTTC.

The chain joins TRBV7-2 to TRBJ1-5; 9 bases line up with TRBD1. V trimming: 1 base; J trimming: 9 bases; junction bases outside the gene matches: 4. The CDR3 contains 14 residues. The germline gives CDR1 SGHTA, CDR2 FQGNSA. This CDR3 reads CASSLGGQGGPQHF. DNA for the CDR3: TGTGCCAGCAGCTTAGGGGGACAGGGAGGGCCCCAGCATTTT. The full variable domain, with the rest looked up from reference TRBV7-2 and TRBJ1-5, is GAGVSQSPSNKVTEKGKDVELRCDPISGHTALYWYRQSLGQGLEFLIYFQGNSAPDKSGLPSDRFSAERTGGSVSTLTIQRTQQEDSAVYLCASSLGGQGGPQHFGDGTRLSIL.

Only a few counts were recorded for this clone. The chain has TRBV30 and TRBJ1-6; 7 nucleotides align to TRBD1. V shed 3 bases, J shed 7 bases, and the junction held 9 bases outside the gene matches. CDR1 is GTSNPN, CDR2 SVGIG, per germline (reference sequence). The CDR3 runs to 15 residues. In DNA, the CDR3 is TGTGCCTGGAGGCCAAGACAGGGCCTAAATTCACCCCTCCACTTT. This translates into CAWRPRQGLNSPLHF. The full variable domain, rest sourced from reference TRBV30 and TRBJ1-6, is SQTIHQWPATLVQPVGSPLSLECTVEGTSNPNLYWYRQAAGRGLQLLFYSVGIGQISSEVPQNLSASRPQDRQFILSSKKLLLSDSGFYLCAWRPRQGLNSPLHFGNGTRLTVT.

The V gene is TRBV5-1, the J gene TRBJ1-4; no definite D call. Per germline, CDR1 SGHRS and CDR2 YFSETQ. CDR3 length: 13 residues. V shed 5 bases and J shed 3 bases, with 8 bases lying between them. Written as DNA, the CDR3 is TGCGCCAGCAGTGTTGGGGCTAATGAAAAACTGTTTTTT. Amino acid sequence: CASSVGANEKLFF.

For the CDR3, the DNA is TGCAGCGTTGATGGGGACCGGGGTTTCGGGGAGCTGTTTTTT. Protein: CSVDGDRGFGELFF. This chain uses TRBV29-1 with TRBJ2-2; D possibly uses TRBD1 or TRBD2 (5 bases each). Trimming stripped 3 bases from V and 7 bases from J, with 15 bases between. The germline CDR1 and CDR2 sequences are SQVTM and ANQGSEA. The CDR3 is 14 amino acids.

This clone was detected only a few times. The chain employs TRBV30 and TRBJ1-4, with D possibly matching TRBD1 (5 bases). Between the trimmed V and J ends, which lost 2 bases and 8 bases, there was a span of 12 bases. Germline CDR1 reads GTSNPN; CDR2 reads SVGIG (reference sequence). The CDR3 length is 13 residues. CDR3 sequence (DNA): TGTGCCTGGAGTTTTCAGGGCCGGGAAAAACTGTTTTTT. It yields the protein CAWSFQGREKLFF.

The chain joins TRBV5-1 to TRBJ2-1; D may be TRBD1 or TRBD2 (5 bases each). There are 13 residues in the CDR3. CDR1 is SGHRS and CDR2 is YFSETQ in the germline V gene. The germline V and J ends were trimmed by 3 bases and 15 bases, with 19 bases remaining between them. For the CDR3, the DNA is TGCGCCAGCAGCTCATCCGGGGCTTCGTTGGGGTTCTTC. Its protein product is CASSSSGASLGFF.